This TCR beta chain was captured in a study of early T cells in non-severe SARS-CoV-2 infection. From the 5' RACE reads, TCRdb called clonotypes with MiXCR, one entry per CDR3 protein. The sample carries roughly 80,000 distinct CDR3 sequences, over 9% recorded once. V was clipped by 3 bases and J by 0 bases, with 12 bases between them. The CDR3 is 15 residues long. Germline-derived CDR1 and CDR2 are MGHRA and YSYEKL. This receptor was obtained from an adult who was a healthcare worker with PCR-confirmed SARS-CoV-2 infection or an uninfected control (not recorded which). Sequenced material: whole blood, taken at baseline. The gene calls are TRBV4-1 and TRBJ2-7; the D gene is possibly TRBD1 (5 bases). Written as DNA, the CDR3 is TGCGCCAGCAGCCACTATGACAGACCCTCCTACGAGCAGTACTTC. It specifies CASSHYDRPSYEQYF.